Given below is one T cell receptor (beta chain) in context. Its antigen is undetermined. This same CDR3 is encoded by further DNA sequences in the sample. The germline V gene has CDR1 SGDLS and CDR2 YYNGEE. V was pared by 0 bases and J by 7 bases, with 5 bases between. This CDR3 comprises 12 residues. This specimen belongs to a study of shared clonotypes between healthy human individuals. Study-wide results and limits: Rarefaction analysis demonstrated incomplete sorted-subset sequencing notwithstanding large depth. Clonotypes which were not shared had lower generation probabilities than clonotypes that all four donors shared.

It was CD45RO-negative cells, positively selected for CCR7, that made up naive CD8 cells, with terminally differentiated effector memory CD45RA+ cells excluded. Method: immunoSEQ multiplex PCR; TCRdb's copy keeps in-frame clones and lacks some. The table has about 2.1 million clones, about 93% seen once. The chain recombines TRBV9 with TRBJ2-1; D gene unclear. The sequence derives from a man between 18 and 29 years old in good health. Some clones in this sample may be carry-over from other donors' samples. The sequencing sample was made of naive CD8+ T cells from PBMCs. CDR3 amino acids: CASSVAGNEQFF. CDR3 coding DNA: TGTGCCAGCAGCGTAGCAGGTAATGAGCAGTTCTTC.